Listed below are T cell receptor beta chains from one sample, sequenced in a study of identical twins. Using its own MiXCR run on the 5' RACE reads, TCRdb lists one record per CDR3 protein. The profile shows 750,000 to 950,000 distinct CDR3 sequences, 9% to 15% of them singletons. The same sample was also used in a study of yellow fever vaccine responses in identical twins.

Material for sequencing was PBMCs. The receptors originated from a woman aged 18 to 35 in good health. Both conserved end residues are part of each CDR3. The D gene is left open where the match is weak. Some rows have no size entry. The others give once, few or many, or a class for an expanded clone.

DNA	CDR3	size	length	D	V	J
TGCAGTGCCGGCCAGCGGGGACAGTCCTACGAGCAGTACTTC	CSAGQRGQSYEQYF	few	14	.	TRBV20-1	TRBJ2-7
TGTGCCTGCAGTTTAGCGCCAGCGGGAGTGACGGGTAGAGAGACCCAGTACTTC	CACSLAPAGVTGRETQYF	few	18	TRBD2	TRBV12-3/TRBV12-4	TRBJ2-5
TGTGCCAGCAGCGTAGGTCTCGGGACCCTGTACACAGATACGCAGTATTTT	CASSVGLGTLYTDTQYF	.	17	.	TRBV9	TRBJ2-3
TGTGCCAGCAGCCAAATCGCCGGGACCCACACAGATACGCAGTATTTT	CASSQIAGTHTDTQYF	many	16	.	TRBV3-1	TRBJ2-3
TGTGCCACCAGCAGAGAGGGACTCACCTACGAGCAGTACTTC	CATSREGLTYEQYF	few	14	.	TRBV15	TRBJ2-7
TGCAGTGCTAGAGGCACTAGCGGGAGATCCTACAATGAGCAGTTCTTC	CSARGTSGRSYNEQFF	few	16	TRBD2	TRBV20-1	TRBJ2-1
TGTGCCAGCAGTTTCGTAGGGACAGATACGCAGTATTTT	CASSFVGTDTQYF	.	13	.	TRBV27	TRBJ2-3
TGTGCCAGCAGTACGACCGGGACAGGGATCTATGAGCAGTTCTTC	CASSTTGTGIYEQFF	few	15	TRBD1	TRBV12-3/TRBV12-4	TRBJ2-1
TGCGCCAGCCAAAGCGGGAGGGCCAGAGATACGCAGTATTTT	CASQSGRARDTQYF	.	14	TRBD2	TRBV5-1	TRBJ2-3
TGTGCCAGCAGCTCAACCGTGTACGAGCAGTACTTC	CASSSTVYEQYF	many	12	.	TRBV7-9	TRBJ2-7
TGTGCCAGCAGTTACTCGGCTTACGGTGAGCAGTTCTTC	CASSYSAYGEQFF	.	13	.	TRBV6-6	TRBJ2-1
TGTGCCAGCAGCCAACAGGGTGATACGCAGTATTTT	CASSQQGDTQYF	many	12	.	TRBV11-3	TRBJ2-3
TGTGCCAGCAGTACTCAGCGGGGCTACTACGAGCAGTACTTC	CASSTQRGYYEQYF	few	14	TRBD2	TRBV28	TRBJ2-7
TGTGCCATCATCTATTTTTCCGGAGGACTAGCGACCTACAATGAGCAGTTCTTC	CAIIYFSGGLATYNEQFF	.	18	TRBD2	TRBV2	TRBJ2-1
TGTGCCAGCAGTCCAGGGACCAAGTTTAGGGACAATGAGCAGTTCTTC	CASSPGTKFRDNEQFF	.	16	.	TRBV12-3/TRBV12-4	TRBJ2-1
TGTGCCAGCAGCTTGTTATCTAGCGGGGGACAAGAGACCCAGTACTTC	CASSLLSSGGQETQYF	.	16	TRBD2	TRBV5-6	TRBJ2-5